This T cell receptor (beta chain) was profiled in a study of cytomegalovirus exposure and HLA in healthy donors. Primers: 60 Vbeta forward and 13 Jbeta reverse. Here immunoSEQ multiplex PCR was the method, and the copy in TCRdb shows in-frame clones only, minus some. The sample holds 70,000 to 100,000 clones; over 60% are singletons and the top ten take around a fifth. The CDR3 loop spans 13 amino acids. The germline CDR1 and CDR2 sequences are MGHRA and YSYEKL. With 0 bases removed from V and 7 bases from J, the gap between germline ends came to 6 bases. The J gene is TRBJ2-2, the V gene TRBV4-1, with a possible D match to TRBD2 (5 bases). Sequenced sample: PBMCs. This receptor was identified in a woman aged 45-59 years in good health and CMV-seropositive. CDR3 coding DNA: TGCGCCAGCAGCCAAGACGGGGTCGGGGAGCTGTTTTTT. Its translation: CASSQDGVGELFF.